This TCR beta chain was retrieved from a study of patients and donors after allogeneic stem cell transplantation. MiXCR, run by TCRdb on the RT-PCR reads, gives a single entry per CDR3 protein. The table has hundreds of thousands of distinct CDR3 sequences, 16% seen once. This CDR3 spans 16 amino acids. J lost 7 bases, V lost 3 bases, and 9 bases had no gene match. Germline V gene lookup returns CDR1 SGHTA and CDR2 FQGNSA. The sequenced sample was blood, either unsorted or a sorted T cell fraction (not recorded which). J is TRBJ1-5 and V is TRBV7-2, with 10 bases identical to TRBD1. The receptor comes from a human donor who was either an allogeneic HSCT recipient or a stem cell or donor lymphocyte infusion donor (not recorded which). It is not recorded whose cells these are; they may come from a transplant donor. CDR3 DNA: TGTGCCAGCAGCTTTTCGGACAGGGGGGGTGGGCAGCCCCAGCATTTT. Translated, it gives CASSFSDRGGGQPQHF.